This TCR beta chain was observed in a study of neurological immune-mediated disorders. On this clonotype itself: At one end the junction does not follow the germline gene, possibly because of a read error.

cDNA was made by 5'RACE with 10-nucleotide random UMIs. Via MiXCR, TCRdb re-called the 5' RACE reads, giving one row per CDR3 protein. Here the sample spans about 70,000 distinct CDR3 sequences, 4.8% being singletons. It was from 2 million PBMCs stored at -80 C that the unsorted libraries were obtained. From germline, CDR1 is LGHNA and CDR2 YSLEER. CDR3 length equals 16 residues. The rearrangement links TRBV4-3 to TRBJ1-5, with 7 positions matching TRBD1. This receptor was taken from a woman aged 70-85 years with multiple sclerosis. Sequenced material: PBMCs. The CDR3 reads CASSQDYRGSYQPQNF. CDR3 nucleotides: TGCGCCAGCAGCCAAGACTACAGGGGATCATATCAGCCCCAGAATTTT.